A single sample gave rise to the 29 T cell receptor beta chains below, sequenced in a study of cytotoxic CD8 clonotypes in ibrutinib-treated CLL. Here immunoSEQ multiplex PCR was the method, and the copy in TCRdb shows in-frame clones only, minus some. This sample has more than 300,000 clones, with about 77% found just once. This material consisted of PBMCs, taken before ibrutinib treatment. The receptor set was obtained from a human donor with chronic lymphocytic leukemia.

This chain links TRBV5-8 with TRBJ2-5, with 11 bases aligning to TRBD1. CDR1 and CDR2 (germline): SGHTS, YDEGEE. CDR3 size: 16 residues. The trim removed 4 bases at V and 0 bases at J, leaving 5 bases unmatched. The CDR3: CASSPWGQGDQETQYF. In DNA form, the CDR3 reads TGTGCCAGCAGCCCATGGGGACAGGGGGACCAAGAGACCCAGTACTTC. Complete variable domain (other parts from reference TRBV5-8 and TRBJ2-5): EAGVTQSPTHLIKTRGQQATLRCSPISGHTSVYWYQQALGLGLQFLLWYDEGEERNRGNFPPRFSGRQFPNYSSELNVNALELEDSALYLCASSPWGQGDQETQYFGPGTRLLVL.

The count of this clone is one. The chain has TRBV11-3 and TRBJ2-7, with 7 bases fitting TRBD2. The ends lost 5 bases at V and 5 bases at J; junction bases unmatched: 12. CDR1 is SGHNT and CDR2 is YENEEA in the germline V gene. The CDR3 is 15 residues long. The CDR3: CASSPGLRQTHEQYF. The CDR3 DNA reads as TGTGCCAGCAGCCCGGGACTACGTCAAACCCACGAGCAGTACTTC.

The chain joins TRBV6-1 to TRBJ2-7, with D possibly matching TRBD2 (6 bases). In germline, CDR1 is MNHNS, CDR2 SASEGT. V was shortened by 6 bases and J by 0 bases, with 9 bases between the two germline ends. This CDR3 is built from 13 residues. The CDR3, as DNA: TGTGCCAGCAGGCTAGCGAGCTCCTACGAGCAGTACTTC. The encoded protein is CASRLASSYEQYF.

V is TRBV19 and J is TRBJ2-3; TRBD2 matches at 8 bases. Germline V CDR1 and CDR2: LNHDA, SQIVND (reference sequence). The CDR3 runs to 16 residues. Trimming cost V 4 bases and J 4 bases; bases outside gene matches: 10. CDR3 sequence reads: CASSSPGLGGADTQYF. CDR3 nucleotides: TGTGCCAGTAGTAGCCCGGGACTAGGTGGTGCAGATACGCAGTATTTT.

The V gene is TRBV25-1, the J gene TRBJ2-5; no reliable D call. V lost 3 bases, J lost 5 bases, and 13 bases lay in between. The CDR3 is made up of 14 amino acids. Germline V CDR1 and CDR2: MGHDK, SYGVNS. CDR3 sequence: CASSDVDREETQYF. The CDR3 bases are TGTGCCAGCAGTGACGTGGACCGAGAGGAGACCCAGTACTTC.

The V call is TRBV10-3, the J call TRBJ2-7, with D possibly TRBD1 on 6 matching bases. This CDR3 spans 15 amino acids. Germline V gives CDR1 ENHRY, CDR2 SYGVKD. V was trimmed by 3 bases and J by 3 bases, leaving 15 bases between them. CDR3 bases: TGTGCCATCAGTGACCCGCCGGGACACAACTACGAGCAGTACTTC. It is translated as CAISDPPGHNYEQYF.

This rearrangement joins TRBV7-8 to TRBJ2-7; unclear D gene. The V end lost 2 bases, the J end lost 0 bases, and 8 bases lay between the germline ends. Germline V CDR1 and CDR2: SGHVS, FQNEAQ. The CDR3 spans 14 residues. The CDR3 bases are TGTGCCAGCAGCTTACAACAGCCCTCCTACGAGCAGTACTTC. It is translated as CASSLQQPSYEQYF.

Only one count was recorded for this clone. The V gene is TRBV9, the J gene TRBJ2-3, with D possibly TRBD2 on 6 matching bases. This CDR3 spans 13 amino acids. The V gene lost 7 bases and the J gene lost 2 bases, with 11 bases spanning the gap. CDR1 and CDR2 (germline): SGDLS, YYNGEE. This CDR3 reads CASGSGHTDTQYF. CDR3 DNA: TGTGCCAGCGGTAGCGGTCACACAGATACGCAGTATTTT.

V and J are TRBV9 and TRBJ2-3, with a tentative D call TRBD1 (6 bases). Germline CDR1 SGDLS, CDR2 YYNGEE. The length of the CDR3 is 15 residues. V lost 0 bases and J lost 5, with 13 bases in between. The CDR3 region has the DNA TGTGCCAGCAGCGTAGAAGGCAGGGGTTTAGATACGCAGTATTTT. Translated, it gives CASSVEGRGLDTQYF. The entire variable domain, with the rest obtained from reference TRBV9 and TRBJ2-3, is as follows: DSGVTQTPKHLITATGQRVTLRCSPRSGDLSVYWYQQSLDQGLQFLIQYYNGEERAKGNILERFSAQQFPDLHSELNLSSLELGDSALYFCASSVEGRGLDTQYFGPGTRLTVL.

The table lists this clone with a few counts. The chain couples TRBV2 to TRBJ2-2; D is possibly TRBD2 (6 bases). The CDR3 runs 15 residues. In germline, CDR1 is SNHLY, CDR2 FYNNEI. Trimming took 2 bases from V and 4 from J, leaving 11 bases between them. The CDR3 reads CASSESQGGTGELFF. CDR3 DNA: TGTGCCAGCAGTGAAAGTCAGGGAGGCACCGGGGAGCTGTTTTTT. The complete variable domain, with remaining parts taken from reference TRBV2 and TRBJ2-2, reads EPEVTQTPSHQVTQMGQEVILRCVPISNHLYFYWYRQILGQKVEFLVSFYNNEISEKSEIFDDQFSVERPDGSNFTLKIRSTKLEDSAMYFCASSESQGGTGELFFGEGSRLTVL.

The DNA of the CDR3 is TGCGCCAGCAGCCAAGTTACTCCACCGAATTTCTCTGGAAACACCATATATTTT. This encodes CASSQVTPPNFSGNTIYF. The gene calls are TRBV4-1 and TRBJ1-3; D is unclear. Germline CDR1 is MGHRA and CDR2 is YSYEKL. The CDR3 is 18 amino acids. The ends were cut back, 1 base at V and 0 bases at J, with 16 bases in the middle.

The chain is built from TRBV27 and TRBJ2-2, with D maybe TRBD1 (6 bases). V was pared by 0 bases and J by 6 bases, with 17 bases between. CDR3 length: 17 residues. Germline V lookup: CDR1 MNHEY, CDR2 SMNVEV (reference sequence). The CDR3 loop is CASSLSAGAPLPGELFF. DNA for the CDR3: TGTGCCAGCAGTTTATCCGCAGGGGCCCCGCTCCCCGGGGAGCTGTTTTTT.

This rearrangement joins TRBV19 to TRBJ1-5; D remains unclear. The CDR3 has 12 residues. CDR1 LNHDA and CDR2 SQIVND come from the germline V gene (reference sequence). Trimming removed 5 bases from V and 14 bases from J, with 16 bases in between. The CDR3 loop is CASSGRTAREHF. CDR3 bases: TGTGCCAGTAGTGGGAGGACCGCGCGGGAGCATTTT. Looking up the rest from reference TRBV19 and TRBJ1-5 gives the full variable domain: DGGITQSPKYLFRKEGQNVTLSCEQNLNHDAMYWYRQDPGQGLRLIYYSQIVNDFQKGDIAEGYSVSREKKESFPLTVTSAQKNPTAFYLCASSGRTAREHFGDGTRLSIL.

This clone was picked up a small number of times. This chain connects TRBV4-3 to TRBJ2-7, with TRBD2 matching over 15 bases. The J segment lost 4 bases and the V segment lost 5 bases, leaving 6 bases of the junction unmatched. The germline V gene encodes CDR1 LGHNA and CDR2 YSLEER. The CDR3 totals 16 residues. The CDR3 DNA sequence: TGCGCCAGCAGCGAAGGACTAGCGGGAGGGCTGTACGAGCAGTACTTC. Translated, it gives CASSEGLAGGLYEQYF.

This chain connects TRBV30 to TRBJ2-5; 12 nucleotides agree with TRBD2. Losses at the gene ends were 5 bases for V and 5 bases for J; bases not matched to a gene: 6. The germline V gene has CDR1 GTSNPN and CDR2 SVGIG (reference sequence). The CDR3 is made up of 14 amino acids. CDR3 DNA sequence: TGTGCCTGGGGCAGACTAGCGGGAGCTGAGACCCAGTACTTC. Residues: CAWGRLAGAETQYF.

This clone was picked up a small number of times. The chain combines TRBV18 with TRBJ1-2, with D tentatively TRBD1 (5 bases). Germline values: CDR1 KGHSH, CDR2 LQKENI. V was cut by 0 bases and J by 8 bases, with 13 bases left in between. The CDR3 is 14 residues long. The CDR3 nucleotides read TGTGCCAGCTCACCACCGACACTCCGACAGGGCTACACCTTC. Its translation: CASSPPTLRQGYTF. The entire variable domain, with the rest obtained from reference TRBV18 and TRBJ1-2, is as follows: NAGVMQNPRHLVRRRGQEARLRCSPMKGHSHVYWYRQLPEEGLKFMVYLQKENIIDESGMPKERFSAEFPKEGPSILRIQQVVRGDSAAYFCASSPPTLRQGYTFGSGTRLTVV.

The rearrangement joins TRBV5-1 to TRBJ1-3; TRBD1 matches at 11 bases. Germline CDR1 is SGHRS and CDR2 is YFSETQ. The CDR3 has 16 amino acids. V trimming: 0 bases; J trimming: 6 bases; junction bases outside the gene matches: 5. The CDR3 DNA follows: TGCGCCAGCAGCTTGGTCCCGGGACAGGGGGAAAACACCATATATTTT. Its protein is CASSLVPGQGENTIYF.

V usage is TRBV18 and J usage is TRBJ1-2; the D gene is possibly TRBD1 (6 bases). The CDR3 contains 14 residues. Germline V gives CDR1 KGHSH, CDR2 LQKENI. V was cut by 2 bases and J by 8 bases, with 15 bases left in between. The CDR3 protein is CASSPSGDVQGYTF. The CDR3 region has the DNA TGTGCCAGCTCACCATCAGGGGATGTTCAAGGCTACACCTTC.

The chain links TRBV15 to TRBJ1-2; no firm D call. V gave up 1 base and J gave up 8 bases, with 17 bases separating them. Germline CDR1 is LNHNV and CDR2 is YYDKDF (reference sequence). There are 15 residues in the CDR3. The CDR3 nucleotides are TGTGCCACCAGCAGAGGAGTAGGATCCCCGCCCGGCTACACCTTC. Its protein is CATSRGVGSPPGYTF.

The rearrangement uses TRBV30 and TRBJ2-7; no definite D call. Trimming stripped 0 bases from V and 1 base from J, with 10 bases between. CDR1 and CDR2 (germline): GTSNPN, SVGIG (reference sequence). This CDR3 comprises 14 residues. For the CDR3, the DNA is TGTGCCTGGAGTGTACCTCTTAGATCCTACGAGCAGTACTTC. It codes for CAWSVPLRSYEQYF.

The chain uses TRBV9 and TRBJ1-2; 7 bases are a match to TRBD1. Per germline, CDR1 SGDLS and CDR2 YYNGEE. This CDR3 region has 15 residues. The V and J ends lost 0 bases and 3 bases, in that order; junction bases with no gene match: 5. For the CDR3, the DNA is TGTGCCAGCAGCGTAGGACCAGGGGGGGACTATGGCTACACCTTC. Its protein is CASSVGPGGDYGYTF.

The V gene is TRBV19, the J gene TRBJ2-7, with D possibly being TRBD2 (5 bases). V was clipped by 1 base and J by 6 bases, with 10 bases between them. The germline V gene has CDR1 LNHDA and CDR2 SQIVND (reference sequence). The CDR3 loop spans 13 amino acids. For the CDR3, the DNA is TGTGCCAGTAGTATAGGGCGGGCCGGCGAGCAGTACTTC. Translation gives CASSIGRAGEQYF.

This clone has just a few counts. The V gene is TRBV7-6, the J gene TRBJ2-7; no definite D call. Germline-derived CDR1 and CDR2 are SGHVS and FNYEAQ. The V gene lost 5 bases and the J gene lost 0 bases, with 8 bases spanning the gap. The CDR3 consists of 13 residues. The CDR3 region is CASSGQSSYEQYF. The CDR3 nucleotides are TGTGCCAGCAGCGGGCAGAGCTCCTACGAGCAGTACTTC.

V and J are TRBV18 and TRBJ1-5, with 7 bases lining up with TRBD1. Trimming cost V 1 base and J 5 bases; bases outside gene matches: 5. Germline CDR1 is KGHSH and CDR2 is LQKENI. The CDR3 contains 15 residues. CDR3 bases: TGTGCCAGCTCACCACTGACAGGGTGGGATCAGCCCCAGCATTTT. Its protein product is CASSPLTGWDQPQHF.

The chain carries TRBV5-6 and TRBJ2-3, with D perhaps matching TRBD1 (8 bases). Trimming removed 1 base from V and 4 bases from J, with 16 bases in between. Germline CDR1 SGHDT, CDR2 YYEEEE. The CDR3 sequence is 16 residues long. The CDR3 DNA follows: TGTGCCAGCAGCTTGTCCGGGGGGACAGGTGCAGATACGCAGTATTTT. It yields the protein CASSLSGGTGADTQYF.

With regard to this clone: At one end the junction does not follow the germline gene, possibly because of a read error. The same CDR3 arises from other DNA sequences in this sample as well. The chain is built from TRBV25-1 and TRBJ2-5; 8 bases line up with TRBD2. This CDR3 comprises 16 residues. Germline loops: CDR1 MGHDK, CDR2 SYGVNS. In DNA, the CDR3 is TGTGCCAGCAGACCCGGTGGTAGCGGGGTGGCGAAGACCCAATACTTC. This gives the protein CASRPGGSGVAKTQYF.

This clone was seen more than once but under ten times. This chain uses TRBV6-5 with TRBJ1-4; weak D call: TRBD1 (6 bases). This CDR3 contains 14 residues. V lost 2 bases to trimming and J lost 10 bases, with 14 bases between them. CDR1 and CDR2 from the germline V gene are MNHEY and SVGAGI. DNA for the CDR3: TGTGCCAGCAGTTACGGTCAGGGGCAGGGAAAACTGTTTTTT. This translates into CASSYGQGQGKLFF.

This clone was seen a few times. Here the CDR3 reads CASSTSGGDRGLYEQFF. The CDR3 DNA is TGTGCCAGTAGTACTAGCGGTGGGGACAGGGGTTTGTATGAGCAGTTCTTC. The J gene is TRBJ2-1, the V gene TRBV19, with 10 positions matching TRBD1. The CDR3 has 17 residues. V lost 4 bases and J lost 8; bases outside the gene matches: 14. Germline V gene data show CDR1 as LNHDA and CDR2 as SQIVND (reference sequence).

The chain couples TRBV6-1 to TRBJ2-1; the D gene is possibly TRBD2 (6 bases). The V end was cut by 6 bases, the J end by 14 bases, with 14 bases between. The V gene's germline CDR1 is MNHNS and CDR2 SASEGT. This CDR3 spans 11 amino acids. The CDR3 DNA follows: TGTGCCAGCAGGCGGGATCAGGTGGAGTTCTTC. Its protein product is CASRRDQVEFF.